The TCR beta chain under discussion was sequenced for a study of OX40 agonist ivuxolimab in advanced cancers. The wider study: Partial responses were achieved by three patients: one hepatocellular carcinoma, two cutaneous melanoma.

Using immunoSEQ multiplex PCR, the repertoire was profiled, and TCRdb retains in-frame clones only, with some absent. The sample lists about 58,000 clones, roughly 85% occurring once. Looked up from germline, CDR1 is LNHDA and CDR2 is SQIVND (reference sequence). V lost 2 bases and J lost 2, with 16 bases in between. The CDR3 contains 16 residues. The clonotype originates from an adult with an advanced solid tumor such as melanoma, head and neck, liver or kidney cancer. This chain connects TRBV19 to TRBJ2-7; unclear D gene. The source was CD4+ or CD8+ T cells sorted from blood, collected in a trial of the OX40 agonist ivuxolimab. CDR3 region: CASSIMVTSRAYEQYF. In nucleotides, the CDR3 is TGTGCCAGTAGTATAATGGTCACATCTCGGGCCTACGAGCAGTACTTC.